The 31 T cell receptor beta chains below were found in one sample sequenced in a study of tumor-infiltrating lymphocytes in primary liver carcinoma. Both blood RNA, taken from unsorted whole blood, and germline DNA were extracted. A constant-region primer primed TCR beta cDNA synthesis from 400 to 600 ng of total RNA. Generation of the TCR beta libraries relied on three nested multiplex PCR rounds using slightly modified ARM-PCR. It was with TRBV1-TRBV30 forward primers and a C-beta reverse primer that the first two PCR rounds were run, at roughly 10 cycles each. One entry per CDR3 protein results from TCRdb running MiXCR on the multiplex PCR reads. Of about 210,000 distinct CDR3 sequences listed, approximately 65% are singletons. Source material: peripheral blood. These receptors were collected from an older woman with primary liver carcinoma and hepatitis B virus infection.

V and J are TRBV24-1 and TRBJ2-7, with D unclear. Deletions cut 2 bases from V and 0 bases from J, with 7 bases between. Germline CDR1 KGHDR, CDR2 SFDVKD. The CDR3 length is 14 residues. The CDR3 region has the DNA TGTGCCACCAGTGATTCGGCAAGCTCCTACGAGCAGTACTTC. It translates to CATSDSASSYEQYF.

This clonotype appeared once. Compared with germline, one end of the junction differs, possibly owing to a read error. The chain joins TRBV12-3 or TRBV12-4 to TRBJ2-5; the match to TRBD2 covers 12 bases. This CDR3 has 21 residues. The CDR3 loop is CASSLAVVRPGLAGPQETQYF. The CDR3 DNA reads TGTGCCAGTAGTTTAGCGGTAGTGAGGCCTGGACTAGCGGGACCCCAAGAGACCCAGTACTTC.

This clonotype was seen ten or more times. The rearrangement joins TRBV6-2 or TRBV6-3 to TRBJ2-1; 9 bases are shared with TRBD2. This CDR3 is 15 amino acids long. Unmatched junction bases numbered 7, after V lost 2 bases and J lost 8 bases. The V gene's germline CDR1 is MNHEY and CDR2 SVGEGT. Here the CDR3 reads CASSYRAGGRDEQFF. The CDR3 coding sequence is TGTGCCAGCAGTTACCGAGCGGGAGGCAGAGATGAGCAGTTCTTC.

Points on this clonotype: A clone one base away is much larger, so this may be a read error. The DNA of the CDR3 is TGTGCCAGCAGTTACTCGTCCAGGGATGGAAAACTGTGTTTT. Protein sequence: CASSYSSRDGKLCF. The chain joins TRBV6-5 to TRBJ1-4, with a weak D call TRBD1 (5 bases). This CDR3 has 14 amino acids. CDR1 and CDR2 (germline): MNHEY, SVGAGI.

The table lists this clonotype with a few counts. V usage is TRBV30 and J usage is TRBJ1-1; D gene ambiguous. Trimming took off 2 bases at V and 2 bases at J, with 18 bases between the two ends. The CDR3 sequence is 16 residues long. CDR1 and CDR2 from the germline V gene are GTSNPN and SVGIG (reference sequence). CDR3 loop: CAWSPRRTADNTEAFF. CDR3 DNA: TGTGCCTGGAGTCCGCGCAGGACGGCCGACAACACTGAAGCTTTCTTT.

As for this clonotype: As the CDR3 is not closed by the conserved phenylalanine or tryptophan, this likely results from a read error. The chain joins TRBV11-2 to TRBJ1-1, with unresolved D. The V gene lost 5 bases and the J gene lost 5 bases, with 9 bases spanning the gap. This CDR3 spans 12 amino acids. CDR1 SGHAT and CDR2 FQNNGV come from the germline V gene. The CDR3 spells CASSPTNTEAFS. The CDR3 region has the DNA TGTGCCAGCAGCCCAACGAATACTGAAGCTTTCTCT.

The chain has TRBV11-2 and TRBJ2-7, with D possibly called TRBD1 or TRBD2 (5 bases each). The V gene's germline CDR1 is SGHAT and CDR2 FQNNGV. The CDR3 runs to 14 residues. In DNA form, the CDR3 reads TGTACCACCCTTAGAGGGACCCCACCCGTCGAGCAGTACTTC. Its translation is CTTLRGTPPVEQYF.

This clonotype was counted at least ten times. The V call is TRBV4-1, the J call TRBJ2-3; 7 nucleotides match TRBD2. V trimming: 1 base; J trimming: 5 bases; junction bases outside the gene matches: 9. CDR3 length: 16 amino acids. Germline V gene sequence: CDR1 MGHRA, CDR2 YSYEKL. CDR3 region: CASSQVWREFIDTQYF. CDR3 coding DNA: TGCGCCAGCAGCCAAGTGTGGCGGGAGTTCATAGATACGCAGTATTTT.

The CDR3 region is CASSIPQRGYNQPQHF. The CDR3 bases are TGTGCCAGCAGTATCCCCCAGAGGGGTTACAATCAGCCCCAGCATTTT. The chain joins TRBV28 to TRBJ1-5, with D possibly TRBD1 on 5 matching bases. The CDR3 is made up of 16 amino acids. In germline, CDR1 is MDHEN, CDR2 SYDVKM. V lost 5 bases, J lost 3 bases, and 17 bases lay in between.

This clonotype was found a few times. The rearrangement joins TRBV28 to TRBJ2-1; tentatively, D is TRBD2 (5 bases). The V end was cut by 8 bases, the J end by 5 bases, with 16 bases between. This CDR3 comprises 14 residues. Germline V gives CDR1 MDHEN, CDR2 SYDVKM. CDR3 in DNA: TGTGCCAGCCTCCCCCGGGGAATTAACAATGAGCAGTTCTTC. Translated: CASLPRGINNEQFF.

This clonotype was observed many times. This chain uses TRBV11-2 with TRBJ1-1; D remains ambiguous. The CDR3 runs to 13 residues. V gave up 1 base and J gave up 1 base, with 4 bases separating them. CDR1 is SGHAT and CDR2 is FQNNGV in the germline V gene. The CDR3 is CASSLVQNTEAFF. Here the CDR3 DNA reads TGTGCCAGCAGCTTAGTACAGAACACTGAAGCTTTCTTT. Looking up the rest from reference TRBV11-2 and TRBJ1-1 gives the full variable domain: EAGVAQSPRYKIIEKRQSVAFWCNPISGHATLYWYQQILGQGPKLLIQFQNNGVVDDSQLPKDRFSAERLKGVDSTLKIQPAKLEDSAVYLCASSLVQNTEAFFGQGTRLTVV.

The genes are TRBV11-2 and TRBJ2-1, with 8 bases identical to TRBD2. The CDR3 contains 15 residues. With V trimmed by 4 bases and J by 3 bases, 5 bases remained unmatched. Germline V gene data show CDR1 as SGHAT and CDR2 as FQNNGV. CDR3 protein: CASSSGLVFYNEQFF. The CDR3 nucleotides read TGTGCCAGCAGCTCGGGACTAGTGTTCTACAATGAGCAGTTCTTC.

A note on this clonotype: The junction differs from germline at one of its ends, possibly a read error. The chain uses TRBV11-2 and TRBJ2-1; possible D gene TRBD1, 5 bases. This CDR3 has 15 residues. The germline V gene has CDR1 SGHAT and CDR2 FQNNGV. This CDR3 is CASSLETAFNNEQFF. The CDR3 region has the DNA TGTGCCAGCAGTTTAGAGACAGCGTTCAACAATGAGCAGTTCTTC.

DNA of the CDR3: TGTGCCAGCAGCCCGCACCTAGGGCAGGGCAACGAGCAGTTCTTC. This translates into CASSPHLGQGNEQFF. The rearrangement joins TRBV11-2 to TRBJ2-1, with D tentatively TRBD1 (5 bases). CDR1 and CDR2 (germline): SGHAT, FQNNGV. The V end lost 5 bases, the J end lost 10 bases, and 21 bases lay between the germline ends. The CDR3 length is 15 residues.

This clonotype was seen a handful of times. DNA of the CDR3: TGCGCCAGCAGCTTGGCGATCTCGGGAAATGAGCAGTTCTTC. As protein: CASSLAISGNEQFF. The rearrangement joins TRBV5-1 to TRBJ2-1; D is perhaps TRBD2 (5 bases). CDR1 is SGHRS, CDR2 YFSETQ, per germline. The CDR3 spans 14 residues. Trimming removed 0 bases from V and 7 bases from J, with 11 bases in between.

In regard to this clonotype: The final CDR3 position lacks the conserved phenylalanine or tryptophan, pointing to a likely read error. For the CDR3, the DNA is TGTGCCAGCAGACTAGCGGGCTCCTACAATGAGCAGTTCCTC. Protein sequence: CASRLAGSYNEQFL. The chain uses TRBV12-3 or TRBV12-4 and TRBJ2-1, with 9 nucleotides matching TRBD2. CDR3 length equals 14 residues. With V trimmed by 6 bases and J by 0 bases, 0 bases remained unmatched.

This clonotype showed up many times. The V call is TRBV6-6, the J call TRBJ2-1, with 10 bases lining up with TRBD2. V was pared by 4 bases and J by 0 bases, with 15 bases of the junction left unmatched. The CDR3 is 20 residues long. The V gene's germline CDR1 is MNHNY and CDR2 SVGAGI (reference sequence). Written as DNA, the CDR3 is TGTGCCAGCAGTTTGCCCCGACTAGCGGGCTTGGGTAGCTCCTACAATGAGCAGTTCTTC. Its translation is CASSLPRLAGLGSSYNEQFF.

This clonotype was observed many times. The chain uses TRBV4-1 and TRBJ2-5; tentatively, D is TRBD2 (5 bases). V lost 1 base to trimming and J lost 3 bases, with 15 bases between them. The germline V gene has CDR1 MGHRA and CDR2 YSYEKL. There are 16 residues in the CDR3. The CDR3: CASSQVGGGLKETQYF. The CDR3 nucleotides read TGCGCCAGCAGCCAAGTTGGAGGCGGCCTAAAAGAGACCCAGTACTTC.

This clonotype turned up a few times. V gene TRBV2 combines with J gene TRBJ2-2; the match to TRBD1 covers 9 bases. The CDR3 covers 15 residues. Germline CDR1 SNHLY, CDR2 FYNNEI. The V segment lost 7 bases and the J segment 4 bases; nucleotides outside the gene matches: 7. The CDR3 sequence is CASNWGQGVTGELFF. The CDR3 nucleotides are TGTGCCAGCAACTGGGGACAGGGTGTCACCGGGGAGCTGTTTTTT. The whole variable domain, remainder taken from reference TRBV2 and TRBJ2-2, is EPEVTQTPSHQVTQMGQEVILRCVPISNHLYFYWYRQILGQKVEFLVSFYNNEISEKSEIFDDQFSVERPDGSNFTLKIRSTKLEDSAMYFCASNWGQGVTGELFFGEGSRLTVL.

Only a few counts were recorded for this clonotype. The chain uses TRBV28 and TRBJ2-1; no firm D call. The CDR3 is made up of 14 amino acids. V lost 2 bases, J lost 2 bases, and 7 bases lay in between. Germline-derived CDR1 and CDR2 are MDHEN and SYDVKM. The CDR3 DNA follows: TGTGCCAGCAGTTTAGTTCCTACCTACAATGAGCAGTTCTTC. Translation gives CASSLVPTYNEQFF.

This chain links TRBV7-9 with TRBJ2-7; no clear D. V lost 5 bases to trimming and J lost 5 bases, with 7 bases between them. The CDR3 spans 11 residues. From germline, CDR1 is SEHNR and CDR2 FQNEAQ (reference sequence). CDR3 coding DNA: TGTGCCAGCAGCCCTGGGGACGAGCAGTACTTC. Residues: CASSPGDEQYF.

This clonotype was counted once. J is TRBJ2-3 and V is TRBV30; D is uncertain. Trimming took off 4 bases at V and 2 bases at J, with 7 bases between the two ends. CDR3 length equals 12 residues. Germline CDR1 GTSNPN, CDR2 SVGIG (reference sequence). Here the CDR3 reads CAWNIHTDTQYF. In DNA, the CDR3 is TGTGCCTGGAACATTCACACAGATACGCAGTATTTT.

For this clonotype: The conserved final phenylalanine or tryptophan is absent from the CDR3, which likely points to a read error. The chain has TRBV6-1 and TRBJ1-5; 8 bases are a match to TRBD1. Per germline, CDR1 MNHNS and CDR2 SASEGT. This CDR3 is built from 18 residues. The CDR3 sequence: CASSPTGGRGKVNRPQHS. The CDR3 nucleotides are TGTGCCAGCAGCCCAACAGGGGGACGGGGGAAAGTTAATCGGCCCCAGCATTCT.

This chain links TRBV28 with TRBJ2-1; D is undetermined. CDR3 length: 14 residues. Per the germline V gene, CDR1 is MDHEN and CDR2 is SYDVKM. V was trimmed by 0 bases and J by 3 bases, leaving 6 bases between them. The CDR3: CASSLWGSYNEQFF. CDR3 sequence (DNA): TGTGCCAGCAGTTTATGGGGTAGCTACAATGAGCAGTTCTTC.

Comment on this clonotype: Relative to the germline gene, one junction end is altered; a read error may explain this. The genes are TRBV11-2 and TRBJ2-1; the match to TRBD2 covers 9 bases. Germline CDR1 reads SGHAT; CDR2 reads FQNNGV. The CDR3 totals 19 residues. The CDR3 DNA is TGTGCCAGCAGCCCCAACGAATTGAGCGGGAGGAGTCTTAGATATGAGCAGTCCTTC. As protein: CASSPNELSGRSLRYEQSF.

For this clonotype: The junction shows a germline mismatch at one end, possibly a read error. The genes are TRBV11-1 and TRBJ1-1; D unclear. CDR3 length: 15 residues. The germline V gene encodes CDR1 SGHAT and CDR2 FQDESV (reference sequence). CDR3 nucleotides: TGTGCCAACAGCCATTCGGTCCGACCGAACACTGAAGCTTTCTTT. Its translation: CANSHSVRPNTEAFF.

This clonotype was seen a handful of times. The chain has TRBV5-1 and TRBJ2-1; 12 bases agree with TRBD2. V was pared by 3 bases and J by 5 bases, with 3 bases of the junction left unmatched. This CDR3 region has 15 residues. CDR1 and CDR2 (germline): SGHRS, YFSETQ. CDR3 DNA sequence: TGCGCCAGCAGCTCTAGCGGGAGGGTCCACAATGAGCAGTTCTTC. Residues: CASSSSGRVHNEQFF.

Points on this clonotype: A read error may account for a junction end that differs from germline. The rearrangement links TRBV4-2 to TRBJ2-1; 9 bases align to TRBD2. Germline CDR1 is LGHNA and CDR2 is YNFKEQ. The CDR3 runs to 17 residues. The CDR3 sequence is CAISQEVAGASYNEQFF. CDR3 nucleotides: TGTGCCATCAGCCAAGAGGTAGCGGGGGCCTCCTACAATGAGCAGTTCTTC.

This clonotype was detected only once. A read error may account for a junction end that differs from germline. The chain couples TRBV5-6 to TRBJ2-4; TRBD2 is a possible D gene (5 bases). The CDR3 is 15 residues long. Per germline, CDR1 SGHDT and CDR2 YYEEEE. This CDR3 is CASSFQLVAINIQYF. The CDR3 DNA reads TGTGCCAGCAGCTTCCAACTAGTCGCCATAAACATTCAGTACTTC.

Details on this clonotype: A much larger clone is a single base away; this may be a read error. This CDR3 reads CASSRQGRIFF. The CDR3 nucleotides read TGTGCCAGCAGCCGCCAGGGCAGGATATTCTTC. This chain links TRBV6-5 with TRBJ2-1, with TRBD1 as a possible D gene (5 bases). Trimming cost V 6 bases and J 16 bases, with 16 bases left between them. The CDR3 runs 11 residues. The germline V gene has CDR1 MNHEY and CDR2 SVGAGI.

Concerning this clonotype: This may be a read error, as it is one base from a much larger clone. The CDR3 sequence: CVSSLAQFVQETQYF. The CDR3 region has the DNA TGCGTCAGCAGCTTGGCCCAGTTTGTGCAGGAGACCCAGTACTTC. The chain uses TRBV5-1 and TRBJ2-5; no firm D call. The length of the CDR3 is 15 residues. CDR1 is SGHRS, CDR2 YFSETQ, per germline.